Listed here are 27 T cell receptor beta chains from one sample, sequenced in a study of T cells in Graves' hyperthyroidism and ophthalmopathy. Regions amplified from RNA transcripts were the TCR beta CDR3 regions. The study used the HTBI primer set for a first-round RT-PCR of the TCR CDR3. TCRdb reprocessed the multiplex PCR reads with MiXCR, giving one entry per CDR3 protein. Of a few hundred thousand distinct CDR3 sequences in the sample, about a sixth are singletons; the top ten hold 7.3%. Specimen: blood. The source of these receptors is a young woman with Graves' hyperthyroidism.

This clonotype was counted many times. V is TRBV6-5 and J is TRBJ2-7; D uncertain. The CDR3 extends over 14 amino acids. Germline lookup yields CDR1 MNHEY and CDR2 SVGAGI. The V end was cut by 2 bases, the J end by 2 bases, with 10 bases between. CDR3 nucleotide sequence: TGTGCCAGCAGTTACGCAGTAGCTCCCTACGAGCAGTACTTC. Its translation: CASSYAVAPYEQYF.

This clonotype has a count of ten or more. The CDR3 DNA follows: TGTGCCAGCAGTTACGCGAAAGCTGACAGGGTTCGAACCCGTGAAAAACTGTTTTTT. It translates to CASSYAKADRVRTREKLFF. The J gene is TRBJ1-4, the V gene TRBV6-5; 7 bases map to TRBD1. The CDR3 is made up of 19 amino acids. Losses at the gene ends were 2 bases for V and 7 bases for J; bases not matched to a gene: 19. Germline V gene sequence: CDR1 MNHEY, CDR2 SVGAGI.

V gene TRBV20-1 combines with J gene TRBJ2-7, with 8 positions matching TRBD1. Germline V gene data show CDR1 as DFQATT and CDR2 as SNEGSKA (reference sequence). Unmatched junction bases numbered 7, after V lost 5 bases and J lost 4 bases. The CDR3 extends over 13 amino acids. The CDR3 sequence is CSAGNRDRYEQYF. The CDR3 coding sequence is TGCAGTGCTGGAAACCGGGACAGGTACGAGCAGTACTTC.

Many counts were recorded for this clonotype. The chain couples TRBV9 to TRBJ2-1, with 13 bases identical to TRBD2. With V trimmed by 3 bases and J by 7 bases, 10 bases remained unmatched. CDR1 is SGDLS, CDR2 YYNGEE, per germline. The CDR3 totals 17 residues. CDR3 region: CASSEGTSGTFGNEQFF. The CDR3, as DNA: TGTGCCAGCAGCGAGGGGACTAGCGGGACCTTTGGGAATGAGCAGTTCTTC.

This clonotype was recorded a few times. With a much larger clone just one base away, this may be a read error. This rearrangement joins TRBV27 to TRBJ2-1; 8 bases map to TRBD1. CDR1 MNHEY and CDR2 SMNVEV come from the germline V gene (reference sequence). The CDR3 has 14 amino acids. V gave up 7 bases and J gave up 1 base; unmatched junction bases: 3. The CDR3 bases are TGTGCCAGCAATCAGGGGGCGTCCTACAATGAGCAGTTCTTC. It encodes CASNQGASYNEQFF.

The chain recombines TRBV5-4 with TRBJ2-2; 11 bases line up with TRBD2. Germline V CDR1 and CDR2: SGHNT, YYREEE (reference sequence). The CDR3 length is 15 residues. The V gene end was trimmed by 5 bases and the J gene end by 5 bases; junction bases not matched to a gene: 5. The CDR3 here is CASSSGRAGTGELFF. The CDR3 DNA sequence: TGTGCCAGCAGTAGCGGGAGGGCAGGGACCGGGGAGCTGTTTTTT. Full variable domain (outside the CDR3, taken from reference TRBV5-4 and TRBJ2-2): ETGVTQSPTHLIKTRGQQVTLRCSSQSGHNTVSWYQQALGQGPQFIFQYYREEENGRGNFPPRFSGLQFPNYSSELNVNALELDDSALYLCASSSGRAGTGELFFGEGSRLTVL.

This clonotype was detected only once. A much larger clone is a single base away; this may be a read error. This chain uses TRBV12-3 or TRBV12-4 with TRBJ1-1, with D uncertain. The CDR3 has 14 residues. Trimming took off 1 base at V and 4 bases at J, with 10 bases between the two ends. The CDR3 reads CASSLEYRSTEAFF. For the CDR3, the DNA is TGTGCCAGCAGTTTAGAGTACAGATCCACTGAAGCTTTCTTT.

This clonotype was seen ten or more times. The genes are TRBV6-1 and TRBJ2-5; 8 positions match TRBD1. The V segment lost 5 bases and the J segment 1 base; nucleotides outside the gene matches: 9. The length of the CDR3 is 16 residues. The germline V gene has CDR1 MNHNS and CDR2 SASEGT. The CDR3 loop is CASSYSDRGGQETQYF. The CDR3 DNA reads as TGTGCCAGCAGTTATTCCGACAGGGGAGGCCAAGAGACCCAGTACTTC.

This clonotype was observed many times. The CDR3 region is CAISGTGRSYEQYF. The DNA of the CDR3 is TGTGCCATCAGTGGGACAGGGAGATCCTACGAGCAGTACTTC. This chain uses TRBV10-3 with TRBJ2-7; 8 bases are shared with TRBD1. V shed 4 bases, J shed 1 base, and the junction held 3 bases outside the gene matches. The CDR3 spans 14 residues. Germline V gives CDR1 ENHRY, CDR2 SYGVKD.

This chain uses TRBV19 with TRBJ1-1; D call uncertain. Trimming left V 5 bases short and J 3 bases short, with 10 bases between. The germline V gene has CDR1 LNHDA and CDR2 SQIVND (reference sequence). The CDR3 covers 13 residues. CDR3 loop: CASSLYTYTEAFF. In nucleotides, the CDR3 is TGTGCCAGTAGTCTTTACACTTACACTGAAGCTTTCTTT.

This chain uses TRBV6-2 or TRBV6-3 with TRBJ1-6; D uncertain. The ends were cut back, 2 bases at V and 7 bases at J, with 9 bases in the middle. The germline gives CDR1 MNHEY, CDR2 SVGEGT. The CDR3 spans 14 residues. The CDR3 sequence is CASSYPQPNSPLHF. The CDR3 region has the DNA TGTGCCAGCAGTTACCCACAGCCGAATTCACCCCTCCACTTT.

V usage is TRBV2 and J usage is TRBJ2-6; tentatively, D is TRBD1 or TRBD2 (6 bases each). The CDR3 runs to 17 residues. CDR1 and CDR2 from the germline V gene are SNHLY and FYNNEI. Trimming took off 0 bases at V and 0 bases at J, with 9 bases between the two ends. CDR3 bases: TGTGCCAGCAGTGAAGCACGGGGGCGCTCTGGGGCCAACGTCCTGACTTTC. Its protein is CASSEARGRSGANVLTF.

The chain carries TRBV11-1 and TRBJ2-3; no reliable D call. V shed 1 base and J shed 7 bases, with 9 bases lying between them. There are 13 residues in the CDR3. CDR1 is SGHAT, CDR2 FQDESV, per germline (reference sequence). DNA for the CDR3: TGTGCCAGCAGCTTAGTAAGGACGAATACGCAGTATTTT. Amino acids: CASSLVRTNTQYF. The full variable domain, in which reference TRBV11-1 and TRBJ2-3 provide the parts outside the CDR3, is EAEVAQSPRYKITEKSQAVAFWCDPISGHATLYWYRQILGQGPELLVQFQDESVVDDSQLPKDRFSAERLKGVDSTLKIQPAELGDSAMYLCASSLVRTNTQYFGPGTRLTVL.

This clonotype was picked up a small number of times. The chain has TRBV15 and TRBJ2-3; possibly TRBD2 for D (6 bases). Trimming cost V 0 bases and J 5 bases, with 15 bases left between them. Germline loops: CDR1 LNHNV, CDR2 YYDKDF (reference sequence). There are 16 residues in the CDR3. The CDR3 DNA follows: TGTGCCACCAGCAGAGATCGGCGGGAAGGGAGAGATACGCAGTATTTT. This codes for CATSRDRREGRDTQYF.

This clonotype came up a few times. The chain uses TRBV20-1 and TRBJ2-1; D remains ambiguous. The CDR3 runs to 11 residues. CDR1 and CDR2 (germline): DFQATT, SNEGSKA (reference sequence). Trimming pared 6 bases from V and 8 bases from J, leaving 11 bases between. The CDR3 DNA follows: TGCAGTGCCCAAGCCTGGGATGAGCAGTTCTTC. As protein: CSAQAWDEQFF.

Many counts were recorded for this clonotype. Here the CDR3 reads CASSGSGDRGLTGSNEQFF. The CDR3 coding sequence is TGTGCCAGCAGTGGAAGTGGAGACAGGGGCTTAACGGGAAGCAATGAGCAGTTCTTC. This rearrangement joins TRBV2 to TRBJ2-1; 8 bases map to TRBD1. This CDR3 spans 19 amino acids. V gave up 4 bases and J gave up 6 bases; unmatched junction bases: 20. CDR1 and CDR2 (germline): SNHLY, FYNNEI.

This clonotype occurred a few times. The rearrangement uses TRBV20-1 and TRBJ2-1, with D possibly being TRBD1 (6 bases). Germline V gene sequence: CDR1 DFQATT, CDR2 SNEGSKA (reference sequence). V dropped 3 bases and J dropped 1 base, with 10 bases sitting between them. CDR3 length: 14 residues. CDR3 coding DNA: TGCAGTGCTAGGGACAGTGATTCCTACAATGAGCAGTTCTTC. Its translation is CSARDSDSYNEQFF.

The CDR3 loop is CATSRGEGSGNQPQHF. CDR3 nucleotides: TGTGCCACCAGCAGAGGGGAGGGATCGGGCAATCAGCCCCAGCATTTT. The V gene is TRBV15, the J gene TRBJ1-5, with D unclear. The germline V and J ends were trimmed by 1 base and 2 bases, with 12 bases remaining between them. The germline V gene encodes CDR1 LNHNV and CDR2 YYDKDF (reference sequence). This CDR3 comprises 16 residues.

The chain joins TRBV5-4 to TRBJ2-7; D gene uncertain. V was cut by 3 bases and J by 0 bases, with 13 bases left in between. Germline V CDR1 and CDR2: SGHNT, YYREEE (reference sequence). CDR3 length: 15 residues. The CDR3 spells CASSSRTVSSYEQYF. The CDR3 nucleotides read TGTGCCAGCAGCTCACGGACCGTGAGCTCCTACGAGCAGTACTTC.

In this sample, this clonotype turned up many times. The chain couples TRBV28 to TRBJ2-1, with D maybe TRBD1 (5 bases). CDR3 length: 15 residues. Germline V lookup: CDR1 MDHEN, CDR2 SYDVKM. Trimming took 7 bases from V and 4 from J, leaving 17 bases between them. The CDR3 reads CASTAKGARYNEQFF. CDR3 coding DNA: TGTGCCAGCACCGCAAAAGGGGCCCGATACAATGAGCAGTTCTTC.

As to this clonotype: It may be a read error: a sequence one base away is much more abundant. The V gene is TRBV27, the J gene TRBJ1-2; TRBD1 matches 9 bases. This CDR3 spans 16 amino acids. CDR1 is MNHEY and CDR2 is SMNVEV in the germline V gene (reference sequence). In DNA form, the CDR3 reads TGTGCCGGCAGTTCAACCCTACAGGGGGCCCGCTATGGCTACACCTTC. It codes for CAGSSTLQGARYGYTF.

This clonotype was counted only a few times. CDR3 coding DNA: TGTGCCTGGAGGGCCCTCGGGAGTTCTGCTGGTACAGATACGCAGTATTTT. Protein product: CAWRALGSSAGTDTQYF. The V call is TRBV30, the J call TRBJ2-3, with D possibly matching TRBD2 (6 bases). The CDR3 consists of 17 residues. Trimming shortened V by 3 bases and J by 3 bases, and 22 bases separated the two germline ends. Germline loops: CDR1 GTSNPN, CDR2 SVGIG (reference sequence).

This clonotype has a count of ten or more. V and J are TRBV12-5 and TRBJ1-2, with D possibly matching TRBD1 (5 bases). CDR1 and CDR2 from the germline V gene are LGHNT and FRNRAP. V was cut by 6 bases and J by 5 bases, with 13 bases left in between. The CDR3 has 13 residues. The CDR3 region is CASGPDITYGYTF. The CDR3 DNA follows: TGTGCTAGTGGGCCGGACATTACTTATGGCTACACCTTC.

Notes on this clonotype: The junction shows a germline mismatch at one end, possibly a read error. V and J are TRBV5-1 and TRBJ1-3; TRBD1 aligns across 7 bases. This CDR3 is 14 amino acids long. Germline CDR1 SGHRS, CDR2 YFSETQ. The CDR3 coding sequence is TGCGCCAGCAGCTTTGGACAGGCTGGAAACGCCATATATTTT. This codes for CASSFGQAGNAIYF.

This clonotype was observed a handful of times. This sequence joins TRBV6-6 and TRBJ1-1; D remains ambiguous. The V gene's germline CDR1 is MNHNY and CDR2 SVGAGI (reference sequence). The CDR3 is 17 residues long. The ends were cut back, 2 bases at V and 2 bases at J, with 18 bases in the middle. The CDR3: CASSYLLPRATNTEAFF. The CDR3 DNA is TGTGCCAGCAGTTACCTACTCCCGCGGGCGACTAACACTGAAGCTTTCTTT.

This clonotype was recorded many times. This chain links TRBV20-1 with TRBJ2-2; 12 bases line up with TRBD2. J gave up 2 bases and V 0 bases, and 7 bases lay outside the gene matches. Germline CDR1 and CDR2: DFQATT and SNEGSKA (reference sequence). The CDR3 runs 18 residues. CDR3 protein: CSARDLLAGGPNTGELFF. In nucleotides, the CDR3 is TGCAGTGCTAGAGATCTGCTAGCGGGAGGGCCCAACACCGGGGAGCTGTTTTTT.

In its sample, this clonotype was seen many times. This chain connects TRBV3-1 to TRBJ2-3; 9 positions match TRBD2. Germline values: CDR1 LGHDT, CDR2 YNNKEL (reference sequence). The V gene end was trimmed by 1 base and the J gene end by 3 bases; junction bases not matched to a gene: 5. This CDR3 is built from 16 residues. CDR3 loop: CASSQGGTSTTDTQYF. In nucleotides, the CDR3 is TGTGCCAGCAGCCAAGGGGGGACTAGCACAACAGATACGCAGTATTTT.